The source of this T cell receptor beta chain is a study of T cells in localized non-small cell lung cancer. Study observations and caveats: Sequencing involved a lone tumor region, leaving heterogeneity possible. Within adjacent lung there appeared a median roughly 60 of the top 100 tumor clones. Longer overall survival was seen with higher T cell density measured in blood. Uninvolved adjacent lung, not tumor, had the highest T cell clonality.

This clone appeared a single time. The antigen is undetermined. Generated by immunoSEQ multiplex PCR, the TCRdb table keeps only in-frame clones and is missing some. The sample includes tens of thousands of clones, 70% to 90% of them seen just once. The TCR originated in a female donor older than 55 with stage I lung adenocarcinoma. This specimen consisted of peripheral blood, obtained before any cancer treatment.

The CDR3 sequence is CASSKLDGSGELFF. As DNA, the CDR3 is TGTGCCAGTAGTAAACTAGATGGGAGCGGGGAGCTGTTTTTT. The chain recombines TRBV19 with TRBJ2-2, with a possible D match to TRBD2 (5 bases). V lost 4 bases to trimming and J lost 7 bases, with 13 bases between them. The CDR3 has 14 residues. In germline, CDR1 is LNHDA, CDR2 SQIVND (reference sequence).